This TCR beta chain was profiled in a study of blood T cell repertoires in COVID-19. Looking at the study overall: COVID-19 samples collected from the United States, Italy and Spain covered acute and convalescent phases. The analysed material was cDNA or gDNA that came from T cells, B-cell-depleted T cells, or PBMCs.

Participants were placed into cohorts based on the clinical history they reported. As originally analysed: Reference gene primer amplification in the assay estimated nucleated cell counts. Produced via immunoSEQ multiplex PCR; TCRdb's table is partial and in-frame only. V, J and clone size are those of that table, while D and trimming were read from the DNA. The sample holds some 130,000 clones; about four fifths are singletons and the top ten take about 5.5%. Trimming removed 0 bases from V and 6 bases from J; junction bases left unmatched: 6. The germline CDR1 and CDR2 sequences are SGDLS and YYNGEE. CDR3 length: 15 amino acids.

The chain uses TRBV9 and TRBJ2-1; 7 nucleotides align to TRBD2. The clonotype comes from a man in his forties with acute COVID-19. Sequencing was performed on PBMCs or T cells enriched from blood (not recorded which). CDR3 sequence (DNA): TGTGCCAGCAGCGTAGTTGCGGGAGTCGGCAATGAGCAGTTCTTC. It specifies CASSVVAGVGNEQFF.